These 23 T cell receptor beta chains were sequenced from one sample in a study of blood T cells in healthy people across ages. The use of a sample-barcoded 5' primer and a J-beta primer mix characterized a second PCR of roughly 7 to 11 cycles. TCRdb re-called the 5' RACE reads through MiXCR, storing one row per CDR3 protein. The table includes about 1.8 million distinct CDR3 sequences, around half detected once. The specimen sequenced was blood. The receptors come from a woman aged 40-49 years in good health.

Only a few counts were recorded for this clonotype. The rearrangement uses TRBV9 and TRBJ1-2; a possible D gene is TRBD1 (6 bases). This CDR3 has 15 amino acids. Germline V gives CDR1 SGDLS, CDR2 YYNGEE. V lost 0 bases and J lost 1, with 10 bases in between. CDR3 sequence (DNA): TGTGCCAGCAGCGTAGGCAGGGGCAATAACTATGGCTACACCTTC. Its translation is CASSVGRGNNYGYTF. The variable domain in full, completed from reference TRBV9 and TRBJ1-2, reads DSGVTQTPKHLITATGQRVTLRCSPRSGDLSVYWYQQSLDQGLQFLIQYYNGEERAKGNILERFSAQQFPDLHSELNLSSLELGDSALYFCASSVGRGNNYGYTFGSGTRLTVV.

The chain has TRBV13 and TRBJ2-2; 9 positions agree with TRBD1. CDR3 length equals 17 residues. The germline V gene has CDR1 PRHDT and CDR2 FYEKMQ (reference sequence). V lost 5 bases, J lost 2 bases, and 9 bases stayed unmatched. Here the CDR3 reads CASSPLPGQGNTGELFF. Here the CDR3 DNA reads TGTGCCAGCAGCCCCCTTCCGGGACAGGGTAACACCGGGGAGCTGTTTTTT.

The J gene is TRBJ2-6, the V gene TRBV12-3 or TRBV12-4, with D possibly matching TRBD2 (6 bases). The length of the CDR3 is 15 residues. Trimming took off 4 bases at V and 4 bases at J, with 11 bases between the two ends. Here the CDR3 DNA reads TGTGCCAGCAGTTCCGGAGGGCGAGGGGCCAACGTCCTGACTTTC. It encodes CASSSGGRGANVLTF.

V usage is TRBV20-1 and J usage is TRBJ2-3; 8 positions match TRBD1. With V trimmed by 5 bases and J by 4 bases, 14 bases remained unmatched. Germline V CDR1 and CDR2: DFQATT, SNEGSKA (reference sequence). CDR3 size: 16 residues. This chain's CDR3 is CSALINPRTGPDTQYF. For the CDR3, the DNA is TGCAGTGCTCTTATTAATCCCAGGACAGGGCCAGATACGCAGTATTTT.

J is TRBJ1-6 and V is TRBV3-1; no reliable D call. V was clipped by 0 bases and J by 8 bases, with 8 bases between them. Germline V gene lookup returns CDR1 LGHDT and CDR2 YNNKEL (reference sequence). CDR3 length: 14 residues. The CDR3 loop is CASSQDLGYSPLHF. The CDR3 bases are TGTGCCAGCAGCCAAGATCTAGGGTATTCACCCCTCCACTTT.

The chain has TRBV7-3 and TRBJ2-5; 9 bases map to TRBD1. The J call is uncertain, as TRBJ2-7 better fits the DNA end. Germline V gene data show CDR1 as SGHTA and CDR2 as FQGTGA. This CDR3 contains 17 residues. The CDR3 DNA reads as TGTGCCAGCAGCCCCTTGGGGGGGGACAGGGACGTTTACGAGCAGTACTTC. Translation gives CASSPLGGDRDVYEQYF.

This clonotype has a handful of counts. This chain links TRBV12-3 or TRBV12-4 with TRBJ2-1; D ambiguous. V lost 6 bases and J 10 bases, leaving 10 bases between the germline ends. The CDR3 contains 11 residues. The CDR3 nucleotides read TGTGCCAGCAGCCCCTTATGGGAGCAGTTCTTC. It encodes CASSPLWEQFF.

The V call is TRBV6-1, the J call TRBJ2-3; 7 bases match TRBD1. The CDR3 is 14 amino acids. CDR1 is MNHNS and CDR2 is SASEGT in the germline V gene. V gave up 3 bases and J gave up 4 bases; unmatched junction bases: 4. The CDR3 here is CASSDQGVADTQYF. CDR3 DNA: TGTGCCAGCAGTGACCAGGGGGTGGCAGATACGCAGTATTTT.

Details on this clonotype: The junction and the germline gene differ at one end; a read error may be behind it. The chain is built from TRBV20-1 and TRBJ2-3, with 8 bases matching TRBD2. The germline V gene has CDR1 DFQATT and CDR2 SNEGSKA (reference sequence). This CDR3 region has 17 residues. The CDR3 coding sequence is TGCAGTGCTCGAGAAGGTATCGGGGGGGCCAGCACAGATACGCAGTATTTT. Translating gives CSAREGIGGASTDTQYF.

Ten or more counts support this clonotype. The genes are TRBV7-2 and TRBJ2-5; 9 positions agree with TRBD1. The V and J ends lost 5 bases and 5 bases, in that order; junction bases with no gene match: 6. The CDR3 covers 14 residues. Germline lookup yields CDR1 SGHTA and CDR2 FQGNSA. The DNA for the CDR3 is TGTGCCAGCAGCCGACAGGGGGTCGGGGAGACCCAGTACTTC. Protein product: CASSRQGVGETQYF. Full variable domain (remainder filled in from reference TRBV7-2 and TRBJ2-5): GAGVSQSPSNKVTEKGKDVELRCDPISGHTALYWYRQSLGQGLEFLIYFQGNSAPDKSGLPSDRFSAERTGGSVSTLTIQRTQQEDSAVYLCASSRQGVGETQYFGPGTRLLVL.

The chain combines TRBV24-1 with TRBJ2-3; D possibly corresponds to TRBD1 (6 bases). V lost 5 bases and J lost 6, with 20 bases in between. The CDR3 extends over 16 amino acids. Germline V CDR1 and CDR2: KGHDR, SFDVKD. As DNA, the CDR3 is TGTGCCACCAGTGCCCGGAGACAGACAGGATCGGATACGCAGTATTTT. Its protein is CATSARRQTGSDTQYF.

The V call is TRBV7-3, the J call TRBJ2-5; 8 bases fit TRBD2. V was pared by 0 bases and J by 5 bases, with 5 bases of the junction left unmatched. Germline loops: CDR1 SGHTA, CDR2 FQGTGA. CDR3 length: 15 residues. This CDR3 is CASSLTGSGAETQYF. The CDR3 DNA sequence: TGTGCCAGCAGCTTAACGGGTAGCGGGGCGGAGACCCAGTACTTC.

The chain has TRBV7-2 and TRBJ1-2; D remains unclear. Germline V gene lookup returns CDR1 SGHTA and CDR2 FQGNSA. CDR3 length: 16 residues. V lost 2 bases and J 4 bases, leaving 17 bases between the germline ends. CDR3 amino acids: CASSLYPPDKAYGYTF. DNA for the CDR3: TGTGCCAGCAGCTTATATCCGCCCGACAAAGCCTATGGCTACACCTTC.

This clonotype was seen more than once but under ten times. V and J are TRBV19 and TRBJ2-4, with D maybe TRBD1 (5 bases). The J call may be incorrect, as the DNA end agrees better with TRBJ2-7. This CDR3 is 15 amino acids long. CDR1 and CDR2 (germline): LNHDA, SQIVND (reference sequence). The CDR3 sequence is CASSDRRVTVYEQYF. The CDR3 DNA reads TGTGCCAGTAGTGACCGCAGGGTTACGGTCTACGAGCAGTACTTC.

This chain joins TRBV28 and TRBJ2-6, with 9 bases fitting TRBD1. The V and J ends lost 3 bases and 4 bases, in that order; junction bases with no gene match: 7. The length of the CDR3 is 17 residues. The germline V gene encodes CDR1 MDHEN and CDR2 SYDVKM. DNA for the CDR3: TGTGCCAGCAGTTTGGGGACAGGGTTGGTGGGGGCCAACGTCCTGACTTTC. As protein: CASSLGTGLVGANVLTF.

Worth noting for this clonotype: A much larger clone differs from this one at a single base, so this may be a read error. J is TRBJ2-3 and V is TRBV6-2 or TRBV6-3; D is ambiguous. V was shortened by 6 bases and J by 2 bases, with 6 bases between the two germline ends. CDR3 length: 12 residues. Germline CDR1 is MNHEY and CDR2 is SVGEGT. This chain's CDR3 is CASRYNTDTQYF. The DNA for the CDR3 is TGTGCCAGCAGATACAACACAGATACGCAGTATTTT.

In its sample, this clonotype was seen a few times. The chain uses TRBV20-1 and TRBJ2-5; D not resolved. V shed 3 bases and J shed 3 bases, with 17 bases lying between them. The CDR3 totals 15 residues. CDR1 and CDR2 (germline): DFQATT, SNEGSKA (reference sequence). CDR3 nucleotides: TGCAGTGCTAGTTACCCGGGCGGATTAAAAGAGACCCAGTACTTC. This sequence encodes CSASYPGGLKETQYF.

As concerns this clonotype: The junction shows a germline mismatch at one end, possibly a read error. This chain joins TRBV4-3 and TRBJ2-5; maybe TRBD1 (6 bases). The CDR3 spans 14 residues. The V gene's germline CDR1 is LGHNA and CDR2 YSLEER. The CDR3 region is CASSPGTSEEAQYF. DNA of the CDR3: TGCGCCAGCAGCCCGGGGACAAGTGAAGAGGCCCAGTACTTC.

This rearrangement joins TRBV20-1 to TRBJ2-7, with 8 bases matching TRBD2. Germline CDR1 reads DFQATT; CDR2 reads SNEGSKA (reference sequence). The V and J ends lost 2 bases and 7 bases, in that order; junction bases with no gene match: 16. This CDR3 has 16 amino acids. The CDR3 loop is CSARSPLRGGSYEQYF. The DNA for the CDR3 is TGCAGTGCTAGATCACCCCTCCGGGGGGGCAGTTATGAGCAGTACTTC.

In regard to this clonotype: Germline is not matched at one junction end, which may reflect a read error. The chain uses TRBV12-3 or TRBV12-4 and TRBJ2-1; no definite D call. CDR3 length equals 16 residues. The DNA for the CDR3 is TGTGCCAGCAGAGACTCGTCCGGACGAGGATACAGTGAGCAGTTCTTC. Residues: CASRDSSGRGYSEQFF.

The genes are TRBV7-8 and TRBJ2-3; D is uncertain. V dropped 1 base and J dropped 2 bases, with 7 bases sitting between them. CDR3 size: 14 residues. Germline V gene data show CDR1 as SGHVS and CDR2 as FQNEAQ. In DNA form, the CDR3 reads TGTGCCAGCAGCTTAGGGGCCCCCACAGATACGCAGTATTTT. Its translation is CASSLGAPTDTQYF.

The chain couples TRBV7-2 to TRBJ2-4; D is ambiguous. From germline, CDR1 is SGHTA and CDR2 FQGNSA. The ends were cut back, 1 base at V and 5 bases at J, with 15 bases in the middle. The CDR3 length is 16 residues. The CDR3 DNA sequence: TGTGCCAGCAGCTTAGTAGGGTACCTTAGGGAAAACATTCAGTACTTC. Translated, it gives CASSLVGYLRENIQYF.

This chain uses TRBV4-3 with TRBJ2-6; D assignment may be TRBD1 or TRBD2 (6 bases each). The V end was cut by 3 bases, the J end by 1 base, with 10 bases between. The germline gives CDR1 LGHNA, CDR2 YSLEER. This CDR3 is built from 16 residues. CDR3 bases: TGCGCCAGCAGCCATACAGGGAGGTCTGGGGCCAACGTCCTGACTTTC. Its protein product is CASSHTGRSGANVLTF.